The entry that follows covers one TCR beta chain sequence. The antigen is unknown. The sample originates from a study of shared clonotypes between healthy human individuals. Splitting of each subset's genomic DNA was done evenly across several immunoSEQ plates. In replicate PCRs of sorted subsets, roughly 200 ng DNA, some 28,000 T cell genomes, was used. Some clones are missing from TCRdb's copy, which holds only in-frame ones; the method was immunoSEQ multiplex PCR. The table shows about 800,000 clones, with 95% to 97% occurring only once. Germline CDR1 is MDHEN and CDR2 is SYDVKM. The CDR3 extends over 13 amino acids. Trimming cost V 5 bases and J 3 bases, with 10 bases left between them. As defined, naive CD8 cells were CD45RO-negative and positively selected for CCR7, with terminally differentiated effector memory CD45RA+ cells excluded. Overall study results and limits: Only blood was sampled; tissue repertoires likely differ. All-four-donor shared clonotypes had higher generation probabilities than non-shared clonotypes did.

This receptor was identified in a man aged 25 to 40 in good health. Sequences were obtained from naive CD8+ T cells sorted from blood. The chain couples TRBV28 to TRBJ2-5; D is undetermined. This CDR3 reads CASSRLAEETQYF. The CDR3 coding sequence is TGTGCCAGCAGTCGATTAGCCGAAGAGACCCAGTACTTC. Using reference TRBV28 and TRBJ2-5 for the parts outside the CDR3, the full variable domain is DVKVTQSSRYLVKRTGEKVFLECVQDMDHENMFWYRQDPGLGLRLIYFSYDVKMKEKGDIPEGYSVSREKKERFSLILESASTNQTSMYLCASSRLAEETQYFGPGTRLLVL.